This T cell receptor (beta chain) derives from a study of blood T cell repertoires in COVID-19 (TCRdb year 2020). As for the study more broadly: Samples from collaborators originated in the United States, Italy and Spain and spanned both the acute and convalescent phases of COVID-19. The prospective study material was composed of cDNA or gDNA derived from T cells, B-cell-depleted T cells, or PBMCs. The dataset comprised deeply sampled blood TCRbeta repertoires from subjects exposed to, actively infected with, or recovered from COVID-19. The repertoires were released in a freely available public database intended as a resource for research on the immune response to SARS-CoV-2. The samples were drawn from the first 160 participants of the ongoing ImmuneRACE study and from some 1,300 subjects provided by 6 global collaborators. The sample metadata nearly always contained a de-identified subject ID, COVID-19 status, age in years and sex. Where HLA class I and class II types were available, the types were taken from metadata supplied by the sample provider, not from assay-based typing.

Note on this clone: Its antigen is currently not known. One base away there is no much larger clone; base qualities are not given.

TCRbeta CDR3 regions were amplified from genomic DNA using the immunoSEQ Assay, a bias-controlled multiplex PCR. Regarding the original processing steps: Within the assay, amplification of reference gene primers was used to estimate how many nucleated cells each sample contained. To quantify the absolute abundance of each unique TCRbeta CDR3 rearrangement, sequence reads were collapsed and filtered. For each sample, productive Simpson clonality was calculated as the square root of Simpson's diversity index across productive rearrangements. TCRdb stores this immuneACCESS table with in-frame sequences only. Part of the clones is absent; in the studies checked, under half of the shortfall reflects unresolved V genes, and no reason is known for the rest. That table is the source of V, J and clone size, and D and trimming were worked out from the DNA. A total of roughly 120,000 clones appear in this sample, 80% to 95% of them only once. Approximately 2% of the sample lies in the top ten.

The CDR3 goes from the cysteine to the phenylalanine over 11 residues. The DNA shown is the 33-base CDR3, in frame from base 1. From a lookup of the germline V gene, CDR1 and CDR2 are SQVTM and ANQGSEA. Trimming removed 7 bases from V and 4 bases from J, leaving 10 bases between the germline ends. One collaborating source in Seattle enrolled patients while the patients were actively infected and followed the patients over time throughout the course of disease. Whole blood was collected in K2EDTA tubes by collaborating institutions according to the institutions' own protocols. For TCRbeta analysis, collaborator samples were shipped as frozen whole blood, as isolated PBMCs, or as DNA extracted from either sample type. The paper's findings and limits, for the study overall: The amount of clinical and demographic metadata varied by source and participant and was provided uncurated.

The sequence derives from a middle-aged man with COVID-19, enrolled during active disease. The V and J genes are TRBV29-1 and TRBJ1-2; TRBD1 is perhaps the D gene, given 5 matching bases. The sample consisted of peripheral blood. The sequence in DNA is TGCAGCGCCATAGACAGCTATGGCTACACCTTC. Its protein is CSAIDSYGYTF.